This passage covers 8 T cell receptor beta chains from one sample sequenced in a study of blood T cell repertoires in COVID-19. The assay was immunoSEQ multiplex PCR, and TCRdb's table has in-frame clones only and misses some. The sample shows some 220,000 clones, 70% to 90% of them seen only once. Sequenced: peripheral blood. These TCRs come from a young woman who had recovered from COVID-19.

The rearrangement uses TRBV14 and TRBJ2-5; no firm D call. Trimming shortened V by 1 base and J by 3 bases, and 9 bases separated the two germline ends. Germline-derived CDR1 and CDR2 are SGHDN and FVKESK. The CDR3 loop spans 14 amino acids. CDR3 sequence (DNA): TGTGCCAGCAGCCAAGGCTCTTACAAAGAGACCCAGTACTTC. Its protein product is CASSQGSYKETQYF.

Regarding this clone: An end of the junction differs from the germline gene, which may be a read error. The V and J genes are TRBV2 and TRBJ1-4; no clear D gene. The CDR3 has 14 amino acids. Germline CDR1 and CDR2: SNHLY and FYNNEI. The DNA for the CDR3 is TGTGCCAGCAGGGAAGACCGACATAATGAAAAACTGTTTTTT. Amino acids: CASREDRHNEKLFF. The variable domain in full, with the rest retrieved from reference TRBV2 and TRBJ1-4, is EPEVTQTPSHQVTQMGQEVILRCVPISNHLYFYWYRQILGQKVEFLVSFYNNEISEKSEIFDDQFSVERPDGSNFTLKIRSTKLEDSAMYFCASREDRHNEKLFFGSGTQLSVL.

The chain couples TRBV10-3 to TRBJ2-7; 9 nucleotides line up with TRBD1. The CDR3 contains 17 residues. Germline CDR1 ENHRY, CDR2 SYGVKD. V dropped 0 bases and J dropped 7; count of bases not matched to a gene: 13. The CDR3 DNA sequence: TGTGCCATCAGTGAGTCTAAATGGACAGGGGTAAGTAGGGAGCAGTACTTC. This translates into CAISESKWTGVSREQYF.

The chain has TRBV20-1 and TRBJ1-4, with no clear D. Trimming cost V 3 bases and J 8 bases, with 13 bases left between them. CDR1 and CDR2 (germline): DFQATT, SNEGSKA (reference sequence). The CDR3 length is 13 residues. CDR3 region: CSASSPGGEKLFF. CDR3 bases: TGCAGTGCTAGTAGCCCAGGAGGGGAAAAACTGTTTTTT.

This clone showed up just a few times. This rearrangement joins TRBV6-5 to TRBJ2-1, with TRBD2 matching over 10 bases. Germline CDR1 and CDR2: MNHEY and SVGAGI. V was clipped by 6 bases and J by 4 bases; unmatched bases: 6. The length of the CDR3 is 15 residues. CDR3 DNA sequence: TGTGCCAGCAGGTTAGCGGGAGGATGGTACAATGAGCAGTTCTTC. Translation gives CASRLAGGWYNEQFF.

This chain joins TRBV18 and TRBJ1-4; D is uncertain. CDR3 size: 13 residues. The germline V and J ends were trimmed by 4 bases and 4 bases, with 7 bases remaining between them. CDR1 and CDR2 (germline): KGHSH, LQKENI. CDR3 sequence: CASSRAFNEKLFF. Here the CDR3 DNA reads TGTGCCAGCTCACGGGCTTTTAATGAAAAACTGTTTTTT.

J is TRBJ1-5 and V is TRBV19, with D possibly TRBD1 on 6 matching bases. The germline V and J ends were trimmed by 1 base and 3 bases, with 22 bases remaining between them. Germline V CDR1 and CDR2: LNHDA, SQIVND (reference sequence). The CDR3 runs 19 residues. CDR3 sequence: CASSIVWTVPRGFNQPQHF. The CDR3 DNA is TGTGCCAGTAGTATAGTCTGGACAGTGCCCAGGGGATTCAATCAGCCCCAGCATTTT.

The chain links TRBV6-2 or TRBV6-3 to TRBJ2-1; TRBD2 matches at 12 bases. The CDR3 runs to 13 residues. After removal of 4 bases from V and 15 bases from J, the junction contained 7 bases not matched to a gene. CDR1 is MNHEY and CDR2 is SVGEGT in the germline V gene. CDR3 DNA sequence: TGTGCCAGCAGTTCGACTAGCGGGAGAATACGGTTCTTC. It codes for CASSSTSGRIRFF.